These T cell receptor beta chains were read from a single sample in a study of blood T cell repertoires in COVID-19. Clones were read by immunoSEQ multiplex PCR, and TCRdb kept only the in-frame ones, dropping some. The table lists approximately 100,000 clones, about 86% of them singletons. The sequencing sample was made of PBMCs or T cells enriched from blood (not recorded which). Source of these receptors: a woman aged 45-60 years who had recovered from COVID-19. Both conserved end residues are part of each CDR3. A D gene is named only where the DNA matches it firmly. Size is omitted from some rows. Given values are once, few, many or a class for expanded clones.

d_call,clone_size,v_call,j_call,cdr3_aa,cdr3_nt
.,.,TRBV6-2/TRBV6-3,TRBJ1-5,CASSWTEDQPQHF,TGTGCCAGCAGTTGGACAGAGGATCAGCCCCAGCATTTT
.,.,TRBV7-9,TRBJ1-6,CASSLNGGPSNSPLHF,TGTGCCAGCAGTCTGAACGGAGGACCCTCGAATTCACCCCTCCACTTT
.,.,TRBV20-1,TRBJ2-1,CSARDQDEQFF,TGCAGTGCTAGAGATCAGGATGAGCAGTTCTTC
.,few,TRBV28,TRBJ1-4,CASSFFVGSVEKLFF,TGTGCCAGCAGTTTTTTTGTCGGCAGCGTCGAAAAACTGTTTTTT
TRBD1,once,TRBV28,TRBJ1-4,CASSLGDRGEKLFF,TGTGCCAGCAGTTTAGGGGACAGGGGAGAAAAACTGTTTTTT
.,.,TRBV5-5,TRBJ2-7,CASSLGLVIYEQYF,TGTGCCAGCAGCTTGGGGCTAGTAATCTACGAGCAGTACTTC
TRBD2,few,TRBV5-1,TRBJ2-7,CASSPGTSGRGLDEQYF,TGCGCCAGCAGCCCCGGGACTAGCGGGAGGGGGTTGGACGAGCAGTACTTC
TRBD2,once,TRBV27,TRBJ2-7,CASSYGGTSGVREQYF,TGTGCCAGCAGTTACGGGGGGACTAGCGGGGTCCGCGAGCAGTACTTC
TRBD1,.,TRBV19,TRBJ1-2,CASNLPRQGRAGYTF,TGTGCCAGTAATCTCCCTAGACAGGGGCGTGCTGGCTACACCTTC
TRBD1,.,TRBV6-1,TRBJ2-5,CASSGTGTGNLQETQYF,TGTGCCAGCAGTGGGACCGGGACAGGGAACCTTCAAGAGACCCAGTACTTC
TRBD2,.,TRBV19,TRBJ2-7,CASSIQQPGLAYEQYF,TGTGCCAGTAGTATTCAGCAACCGGGACTAGCATACGAGCAGTACTTC
.,.,TRBV28,TRBJ1-5,CASSLSRGGNQPQHF,TGTGCCAGCAGTTTATCTCGGGGGGGCAATCAGCCCCAGCATTTT
.,few,TRBV28,TRBJ1-5,CASRKIRQDQPQHF,TGTGCCAGCAGGAAGATTCGCCAGGATCAGCCCCAGCATTTT
.,.,TRBV10-2,TRBJ1-1,CASSRRGAESEAFF,TGCGCCAGCAGCCGTCGGGGGGCAGAATCTGAAGCTTTCTTT
TRBD2,.,TRBV9,TRBJ2-3,CASSVGGGGLDTQYF,TGTGCCAGCAGCGTAGGTGGCGGGGGGTTAGATACGCAGTATTTT
.,.,TRBV28,TRBJ1-4,CASSLFRGAANEKLFF,TGTGCCAGCAGTTTATTCAGGGGAGCGGCTAATGAAAAACTGTTTTTT